The source of this T cell receptor beta chain is a study of T cell repertoires in cytomegalovirus infection. TCRdb redid the calling of the reads with MiXCR, one entry per CDR3 protein. The profile shows around 180,000 distinct CDR3 sequences, approximately 28% of them singletons. The V end lost 8 bases, the J end lost 5 bases, and 24 bases lay between the germline ends. The V gene's germline CDR1 is SNHLY and CDR2 FYNNEI. CDR3 size: 17 residues. The sequence came from a human donor in good health (CMV status not recorded). Some clones in this sample may be carry-over from other donors' samples. The sample comprised PBMCs. The chain uses TRBV2 and TRBJ2-2, with D possibly called TRBD1 or TRBD2 (7 bases each). Here the CDR3 reads CASLPDGGGQWTGELFF. The CDR3 DNA reads as TGTGCCAGCCTCCCGGATGGCGGGGGACAGTGGACCGGGGAGCTGTTTTTT.